These T cell receptor beta chains were read from a single sample in a study of CD8+CD57+ T cells in acquired aplastic anemia. TCRdb recomputed calls from the reads with MiXCR, one row per CDR3 protein. The table shows under 500,000 distinct CDR3 sequences, with about a third occurring only once. Sample: sorted CD4+, CD8+, or CD8+CD57+ T cells (not recorded which) from PBMCs. The receptors stem from a human donor with aplastic anemia. The CDR3 runs from the conserved cysteine through the conserved F or W. The D gene is left open where the match is weak. Clone size appears in some rows only: once, few, many, or a class for an expanded clone.

V gene	clone size	CDR3 length	D gene	J gene	CDR3 DNA	CDR3 protein
TRBV19	many	15	.	TRBJ2-5	TGTGCCAGTAGTGGCTTTTTGACGGGCCAAGAGACCCAGTACTTC	CASSGFLTGQETQYF
TRBV18	.	12	.	TRBJ1-6	TGTGCCAGCTCACCGGGAGATTCACCCCTCCACTTT	CASSPGDSPLHF
TRBV24-1	many	16	TRBD2	TRBJ2-2	TGTGCCACCGCTTCCGGGAGGGCTGGTAACACCGGGGAGCTGTTTTTT	CATASGRAGNTGELFF
TRBV2	.	13	.	TRBJ1-5	TGTGCCAGCACCAGGGACCTCAATCAGCCCCAGCATTTT	CASTRDLNQPQHF
TRBV15	.	14	TRBD1	TRBJ1-1	TGTGCCACCTACGCCCGGACAGGCGTCACTGAAGCTTTCTTT	CATYARTGVTEAFF
TRBV5-4	few	17	.	TRBJ1-6	TGTGCCAGCAGCTTGGGTCGGCCCAGCTCCTATAATTCACCCCTCCACTTT	CASSLGRPSSYNSPLHF
TRBV10-2	many	14	.	TRBJ1-2	TGCGCCAGCCGACGAGGGCAGCAAAACTATGGCTACACCTTC	CASRRGQQNYGYTF
TRBV30	once	13	.	TRBJ2-5	TGTGCCTGGAGCTCGTCATATCAAGAGACCCAGTACTTC	CAWSSSYQETQYF
TRBV5-1	.	15	.	TRBJ2-5	TGCGCCAGCAGCTTGATGTCGCGGAAAGAAGAGACCCAGTACTTC	CASSLMSRKEETQYF
TRBV2	.	12	.	TRBJ1-4	TGCGCCAGCAGGGACGTTAATGAAAAACTGTCTTTT	CASRDVNEKLSF
TRBV20-1	.	14	.	TRBJ1-4	TGCAGTGCTAGAGACCTCGAGGGCCCGGGAAAACTGTTTTTT	CSARDLEGPGKLFF
TRBV6-2/TRBV6-3	.	16	TRBD2	TRBJ2-5	TGTGCCAGCAGTTACCTAGCGGGGGAGTACCAAGAGACCCAGTACTTC	CASSYLAGEYQETQYF
TRBV10-3	.	17	TRBD1	TRBJ2-1	TGTGCCATCAGTGGACAGGGGGAGACTCAGGTCTACAATGAGCAGTTCTTC	CAISGQGETQVYNEQFF
TRBV7-9	many	17	TRBD2	TRBJ2-7	TGTGCCAGCAGCCAATCGACGGGGGGGCCGATCGGCTACGAGCAGTACTTC	CASSQSTGGPIGYEQYF
TRBV9	.	13	.	TRBJ2-1	TGTGCCAGCAGCGTATCGACAATCAATGAGCAGTTCTTC	CASSVSTINEQFF
TRBV7-2	few	14	.	TRBJ2-7	TGTGCCAGCAGCTTAATTCAGGGGAAAGGGGAGCAGTACTTC	CASSLIQGKGEQYF
TRBV2	many	12	.	TRBJ1-1	TGTGCCAGCATGCTGGGGAATACTGAAGCTTTCTTT	CASMLGNTEAFF
TRBV10-3	.	13	.	TRBJ1-5	TGTGCCATCTCGCTCGGTCTGAGTCAGCCCCAGCATTTT	CAISLGLSQPQHF
TRBV10-1	.	14	.	TRBJ1-6	TGCGCCAGTGGTGGAACAGCGTATAATTCACCCCTCCACTTT	CASGGTAYNSPLHF
TRBV7-2	.	13	.	TRBJ2-5	TGTGCCAGCTCACCAGAACAGCTGGAGACCCAGTACTTC	CASSPEQLETQYF
TRBV6-1	many	15	TRBD2	TRBJ2-7	TGTGCCAGCAGCGAGATAGCGGGAGGATCCTACGAGCAGTACTTC	CASSEIAGGSYEQYF
TRBV25-1	many	17	.	TRBJ2-5	TGTGCCAGCAGCCTGAGGGGCCTGAATCCCTCTGAAGAGACCCAGTACTTC	CASSLRGLNPSEETQYF
TRBV4-3	.	16	.	TRBJ2-1	TGCGCCAGCAGCCAGGAAGCCCCAAGCTCCTACAATGAGCAGTTCTTC	CASSQEAPSSYNEQFF
TRBV3-1	once	20	TRBD1	TRBJ1-6	TGTGCCAGCAGCCAAAAATCCCCACCGGGACAGGGTCGAAAAAATTCACCCCTCCACTTT	CASSQKSPPGQGRKNSPLHF
TRBV30	.	11	.	TRBJ1-5	TGTGCCTGGAGTGTAGCGAGGGACCAGCATTTT	CAWSVARDQHF
TRBV10-3	.	13	.	TRBJ1-1	TGTGCCAGCAGTTACACGGGGCGCACTGAAGCTTTCTTT	CASSYTGRTEAFF
TRBV24-1	.	15	.	TRBJ2-1	TGTGCCACCAGTGCCAAACCGGGAGTTAACAATGAGCAGTTCTTC	CATSAKPGVNNEQFF
TRBV24-1	many	16	.	TRBJ2-7	TGTGCCACCCCGACTTCGCGGGACACTCCGAGATCCGAGCAGTACTTC	CATPTSRDTPRSEQYF
TRBV14	many	14	.	TRBJ1-2	TGTGCCAGCAGCCAAGACAGGGCTGCGTATGGCTACACCTTC	CASSQDRAAYGYTF
TRBV7-3	.	16	.	TRBJ1-6	TGTGCCAGCAGCTTAGCTGCGGGATCCTATGATTCACCCCTCCACTTT	CASSLAAGSYDSPLHF
TRBV7-2	many	15	.	TRBJ2-7	TGTGCCAGCAGCTTAGCTGGGCTAGGCTGGAACGAGCAGTACTTC	CASSLAGLGWNEQYF
TRBV29-1	.	14	TRBD2	TRBJ2-7	TGCAGCGTTGAAGGCGGGGGGGTTACTAGCGAGCAGTACTTC	CSVEGGGVTSEQYF
TRBV15	many	14	.	TRBJ1-3	TGTGCCACGGAGATGGGGGGGTCCGGAAACACCATATATTTT	CATEMGGSGNTIYF
TRBV20-1	many	12	.	TRBJ2-3	TGCAGTGCTAGAGATGAGGCAGATACGCAGTATTTT	CSARDEADTQYF
TRBV12-3/TRBV12-4	few	15	.	TRBJ2-1	TGTGCCAGCAGTCGGACGGCCTCAGGGGTGAATGAGCAGTTCTTC	CASSRTASGVNEQFF
TRBV11-2	many	11	.	TRBJ2-7	TGTGCCAGCAGAACTGGCCACGAGCAGTACTTC	CASRTGHEQYF
TRBV15	.	15	TRBD1	TRBJ1-2	TGTGCCACCAGCAGGCCGGGACAGGGTTATTCTGGCTACACCTTC	CATSRPGQGYSGYTF
TRBV29-1	many	12	TRBD1	TRBJ1-1	TGCAGCGTTGAGTCCAGGGGGACTGAAGCTTTCTTT	CSVESRGTEAFF
TRBV10-2	many	16	.	TRBJ1-4	TGCGCCAGCAGTGATCAACAGGGTGCGACTAATGAAAAACTGTTTTTT	CASSDQQGATNEKLFF
TRBV10-3	once	13	.	TRBJ1-2	TGTGCCGTGGCACAGGGATCCGAGTATGGCTACACCTTC	CAVAQGSEYGYTF
TRBV5-1	few	15	TRBD1	TRBJ2-1	TGCGCCAGCAGCGGCGGGACAGGGGGCCACAATGAGCAGTTCTTC	CASSGGTGGHNEQFF
TRBV15	few	14	.	TRBJ1-2	TGTGCCACCAGCAGGGACCGGGGGGCTACTGGCTACACCTTC	CATSRDRGATGYTF
TRBV5-1	many	14	TRBD1	TRBJ1-6	TGTGCCAGCAGCTTAGGGACAGGGGGCTCACCCCTCCACTTT	CASSLGTGGSPLHF
TRBV4-2	.	17	.	TRBJ1-2	TGTGCCAGCAGCCAAGAACCATACAATGAGCAGGACTATGGCTACACCTTC	CASSQEPYNEQDYGYTF
TRBV9	many	14	TRBD1	TRBJ2-1	TGTGCCAGCAGCAGGACAGGGGCCAACAATGAGCAGTTCTTC	CASSRTGANNEQFF
TRBV10-3	.	14	.	TRBJ2-7	TGTGCCATCAGGGCAGTGGGGGCCGCCTACGAGCAGTACTTC	CAIRAVGAAYEQYF
TRBV7-9	.	14	.	TRBJ1-2	TGTGCCAGCAGCTTCGGACAGAGCCCATATGGCTACACCTTC	CASSFGQSPYGYTF
TRBV5-1	few	18	TRBD2	TRBJ2-7	TGCGCCAGCAGTACCGGGACTAGCGGGAGAATCGCGGGCTACGAGCAGTACTTC	CASSTGTSGRIAGYEQYF
TRBV30	.	11	.	TRBJ2-2	TGTGCCTGGAGAGGTAACGGGGAGCTGTTTTTT	CAWRGNGELFF
TRBV2	.	11	.	TRBJ2-7	TGTGCCAGCAGGGAAGAACCAGGACAGTACTTC	CASREEPGQYF
TRBV10-3	.	14	.	TRBJ1-6	TGTGCCATCAGTGTTAGCGGGAGAGATTCACCCCTCCACTTT	CAISVSGRDSPLHF
TRBV10-2	many	15	.	TRBJ2-5	TGCGCCAGCAGTGATTATGCGGGACGGGAGGAGACCCAGTACTTC	CASSDYAGREETQYF
TRBV6-2/TRBV6-3	.	16	.	TRBJ2-1	TGTGCCAGCAGTTACTCGCCCAGATTGGTCGGCAATGAGCAGTTCTTC	CASSYSPRLVGNEQFF
TRBV29-1	many	16	.	TRBJ2-6	TGCAGCGCCCAACAAGTTCCAAGCTCTGGGGCCAACGTCCTGACTTTC	CSAQQVPSSGANVLTF